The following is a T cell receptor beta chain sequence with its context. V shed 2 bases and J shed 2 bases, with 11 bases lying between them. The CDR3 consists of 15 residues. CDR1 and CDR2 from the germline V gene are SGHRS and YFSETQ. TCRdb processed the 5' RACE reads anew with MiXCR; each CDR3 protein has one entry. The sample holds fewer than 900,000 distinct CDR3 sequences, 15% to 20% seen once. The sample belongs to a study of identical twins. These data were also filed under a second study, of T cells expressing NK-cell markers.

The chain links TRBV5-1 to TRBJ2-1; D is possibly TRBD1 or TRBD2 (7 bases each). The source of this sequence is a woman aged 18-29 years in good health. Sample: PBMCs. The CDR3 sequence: CASSLQGRAYNEQFF. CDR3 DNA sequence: TGCGCCAGCAGCTTACAGGGGAGGGCCTACAATGAGCAGTTCTTC.